The rows below give T cell receptor beta chains drawn from one sample of a study of T cells after yellow fever vaccination. A single record per CDR3 protein comes from TCRdb applying MiXCR to the 5' RACE reads. The sample contains 100,000 to 150,000 distinct CDR3 sequences, almost 9% of which appear only once. Sample: CD8+ T cells sorted from PBMCs, taken on the day of the yellow fever booster vaccination. The receptor set was obtained from a man aged 18-30 years who received the YFV17D yellow fever vaccine. CDR3s include the opening cysteine and the closing phenylalanine or tryptophan. Fields, in order: V gene, D gene, clone size, J gene, CDR3 protein, CDR3 DNA. A D gene is named only where the DNA matches it firmly. Some rows mark clone size as missing; the rest say once, few, many or name a class of expanded clone.

v_call: TRBV14
d_call: NA
clone_size: NA
j_call: TRBJ1-2
cdr3_aa: CASSQGVANYGYTF
cdr3_nt: TGTGCCAGCAGCCAGGGGGTGGCTAACTATGGCTACACCTTC

v_call: TRBV10-3
d_call: TRBD1
clone_size: NA
j_call: TRBJ1-5
cdr3_aa: CAISGTGGGQPQHF
cdr3_nt: TGTGCCATCAGCGGTACAGGGGGCGGTCAGCCCCAGCATTTT

v_call: TRBV28
d_call: TRBD1
clone_size: few
j_call: TRBJ1-6
cdr3_aa: CAISPTGQAYNSPLHF
cdr3_nt: TGTGCCATCTCACCGACAGGGCAGGCCTATAATTCACCCCTCCACTTT

v_call: TRBV7-6
d_call: TRBD1
clone_size: few
j_call: TRBJ2-6
cdr3_aa: CASSLTGGGANVLTF
cdr3_nt: TGTGCCAGCAGCTTGACAGGGGGTGGGGCCAACGTCCTGACTTTC

v_call: TRBV5-1
d_call: NA
clone_size: NA
j_call: TRBJ2-7
cdr3_aa: CASSLGYARVTDEQYF
cdr3_nt: TGCGCCAGCAGCTTGGGTTATGCCAGGGTCACCGACGAGCAGTACTTC

v_call: TRBV7-9
d_call: NA
clone_size: NA
j_call: TRBJ1-2
cdr3_aa: CASSLGGYTF
cdr3_nt: TGTGCCAGCAGCTTGGGAGGCTACACCTTC

v_call: TRBV7-2
d_call: TRBD1
clone_size: few
j_call: TRBJ1-4
cdr3_aa: CASSSGQGLDEKLFF
cdr3_nt: TGTGCCAGCAGCTCCGGACAGGGGTTGGATGAAAAACTGTTTTTT

v_call: TRBV4-2
d_call: NA
clone_size: NA
j_call: TRBJ2-3
cdr3_aa: CASSQEEGGPGDTQYF
cdr3_nt: TGTGCCAGCAGCCAAGAGGAGGGGGGGCCGGGAGATACGCAGTATTTT

v_call: TRBV5-1
d_call: TRBD1
clone_size: few
j_call: TRBJ1-1
cdr3_aa: CASSLTGAGAEAFF
cdr3_nt: TGCGCCAGCAGCCTTACAGGGGCGGGGGCTGAAGCTTTCTTT

v_call: TRBV4-1
d_call: NA
clone_size: few
j_call: TRBJ1-2
cdr3_aa: CASSLHPGPSYGYTF
cdr3_nt: TGCGCCAGCAGCCTCCATCCGGGACCATCCTATGGCTACACCTTC

v_call: TRBV29-1
d_call: NA
clone_size: NA
j_call: TRBJ2-1
cdr3_aa: CSVGRAQGNNEQFF
cdr3_nt: TGCAGCGTTGGGCGGGCCCAGGGTAACAATGAGCAGTTCTTC

v_call: TRBV6-1
d_call: TRBD2
clone_size: NA
j_call: TRBJ2-3
cdr3_aa: CASSWTSGDPPDTQYF
cdr3_nt: TGTGCCAGCAGTTGGACTAGCGGGGACCCGCCAGATACGCAGTATTTT

v_call: TRBV2
d_call: NA
clone_size: few
j_call: TRBJ2-3
cdr3_aa: CASSVDRRGVWSTDTQYF
cdr3_nt: TGTGCCAGCAGTGTCGACAGACGGGGTGTGTGGAGCACAGATACGCAGTATTTT

v_call: TRBV7-3
d_call: TRBD1
clone_size: few
j_call: TRBJ2-3
cdr3_aa: CASSTGQGKITDTQYF
cdr3_nt: TGTGCCAGCAGCACAGGACAGGGGAAGATCACAGATACGCAGTATTTT

v_call: TRBV12-3/TRBV12-4
d_call: NA
clone_size: NA
j_call: TRBJ2-7
cdr3_aa: CASSTDPYEQYF
cdr3_nt: TGTGCCAGCAGTACGGACCCTTACGAGCAGTACTTC

v_call: TRBV10-3
d_call: NA
clone_size: NA
j_call: TRBJ2-1
cdr3_aa: CAISDRAVNNEQFF
cdr3_nt: TGTGCCATCAGTGACAGGGCTGTGAACAATGAGCAGTTCTTC

v_call: TRBV18
d_call: NA
clone_size: few
j_call: TRBJ1-5
cdr3_aa: CASSPGGQPQHF
cdr3_nt: TGTGCCAGCTCACCCGGGGGTCAGCCCCAGCATTTT

v_call: TRBV6-5
d_call: NA
clone_size: few
j_call: TRBJ1-4
cdr3_aa: CASSYFGGRNEKLFF
cdr3_nt: TGTGCCAGCAGTTACTTCGGGGGGCGGAATGAAAAACTGTTTTTT

v_call: TRBV28
d_call: NA
clone_size: NA
j_call: TRBJ2-3
cdr3_aa: CASSLPGTDTQYF
cdr3_nt: TGTGCCAGCAGTTTGCCGGGCACAGATACGCAGTATTTT

v_call: TRBV7-9
d_call: NA
clone_size: few
j_call: TRBJ2-3
cdr3_aa: CASSKGPRTDTQYF
cdr3_nt: TGTGCCAGCAGCAAGGGCCCGCGCACGGATACGCAGTATTTT

v_call: TRBV4-3
d_call: NA
clone_size: NA
j_call: TRBJ2-1
cdr3_aa: CASSPPMRVHEQFF
cdr3_nt: TGCGCCAGCAGCCCCCCAATGAGGGTCCATGAGCAGTTCTTC

v_call: TRBV9
d_call: TRBD2
clone_size: few
j_call: TRBJ2-1
cdr3_aa: CASSVGTSGGYEQFF
cdr3_nt: TGTGCCAGCAGCGTAGGGACTAGCGGGGGGTATGAGCAGTTCTTC

v_call: TRBV10-2
d_call: TRBD2
clone_size: few
j_call: TRBJ2-5
cdr3_aa: CASRSGVGETQYF
cdr3_nt: TGCGCCAGCAGGAGCGGGGTAGGAGAGACCCAGTACTTC

v_call: TRBV9
d_call: NA
clone_size: many
j_call: TRBJ2-1
cdr3_aa: CASSVAVRSSYNEQFF
cdr3_nt: TGTGCCAGCAGCGTAGCTGTGCGTAGCTCCTACAATGAGCAGTTCTTC

v_call: TRBV4-3
d_call: NA
clone_size: many
j_call: TRBJ2-1
cdr3_aa: CASSQVMGGAPHNEQFF
cdr3_nt: TGCGCCAGCAGCCAAGTGATGGGGGGCGCGCCTCACAATGAGCAGTTCTTC

v_call: TRBV11-2
d_call: TRBD1
clone_size: few
j_call: TRBJ1-4
cdr3_aa: CASSLDQGAKEKLFF
cdr3_nt: TGTGCCAGCAGCTTAGACCAGGGGGCGAAGGAAAAACTGTTTTTT

v_call: TRBV7-9
d_call: TRBD1
clone_size: many
j_call: TRBJ2-1
cdr3_aa: CASSLQGARDEQFF
cdr3_nt: TGTGCCAGCAGCTTACAGGGGGCGAGGGATGAGCAGTTCTTC

v_call: TRBV4-1
d_call: NA
clone_size: few
j_call: TRBJ1-2
cdr3_aa: CASSQDTTLANYGYTF
cdr3_nt: TGCGCCAGCAGCCAAGATACCACCTTAGCTAACTATGGCTACACCTTC

v_call: TRBV12-3/TRBV12-4
d_call: TRBD2
clone_size: once
j_call: TRBJ2-3
cdr3_aa: CASTPGLALDTQYF
cdr3_nt: TGTGCCAGTACACCGGGACTAGCATTAGATACGCAGTATTTT

v_call: TRBV2
d_call: NA
clone_size: many
j_call: TRBJ1-6
cdr3_aa: CASEEKQRGSPLHF
cdr3_nt: TGTGCCAGCGAGGAGAAACAGAGGGGTTCACCCCTCCACTTT

v_call: TRBV19
d_call: NA
clone_size: NA
j_call: TRBJ2-1
cdr3_aa: CASSLAAPYNEQFF
cdr3_nt: TGTGCCAGTAGTTTGGCAGCCCCATACAATGAGCAGTTCTTC

v_call: TRBV7-3
d_call: NA
clone_size: few
j_call: TRBJ2-7
cdr3_aa: CASSLSLDSHEQYF
cdr3_nt: TGTGCCAGCAGCTTAAGTTTGGACAGCCACGAGCAGTACTTC

v_call: TRBV7-9
d_call: NA
clone_size: many
j_call: TRBJ2-1
cdr3_aa: CASSLEHSNNEQFF
cdr3_nt: TGTGCCAGCAGCTTAGAACACAGCAACAATGAGCAGTTCTTC

v_call: TRBV4-3
d_call: TRBD2
clone_size: few
j_call: TRBJ2-3
cdr3_aa: CASSGTTTDTQYF
cdr3_nt: TGCGCCAGCTCCGGGACTACCACAGATACGCAGTATTTT

v_call: TRBV2
d_call: TRBD1
clone_size: NA
j_call: TRBJ1-2
cdr3_aa: CASKDRDGYTF
cdr3_nt: TGTGCCAGCAAAGACAGGGATGGCTACACCTTC

v_call: TRBV9
d_call: NA
clone_size: many
j_call: TRBJ1-2
cdr3_aa: CASSVGALGRDGYTF
cdr3_nt: TGTGCCAGCAGCGTAGGAGCGTTGGGGAGGGATGGCTACACCTTC

v_call: TRBV14
d_call: NA
clone_size: NA
j_call: TRBJ1-1
cdr3_aa: CASSQETGKNTEAFF
cdr3_nt: TGTGCCAGCAGCCAAGAAACAGGGAAGAACACTGAAGCTTTCTTT

v_call: TRBV7-9
d_call: NA
clone_size: NA
j_call: TRBJ2-2
cdr3_aa: CASSLNRPNTGELFF
cdr3_nt: TGTGCCAGCAGCTTAAACAGGCCGAACACCGGGGAGCTGTTTTTT

v_call: TRBV4-1
d_call: NA
clone_size: few
j_call: TRBJ1-2
cdr3_aa: CASSPYGGVGDYGYTF
cdr3_nt: TGCGCCAGCAGCCCCTACGGAGGGGTGGGGGACTATGGCTACACCTTC

v_call: TRBV12-3/TRBV12-4
d_call: NA
clone_size: few
j_call: TRBJ2-3
cdr3_aa: CASTSPGVTDTQYF
cdr3_nt: TGTGCCAGCACCTCGCCGGGGGTCACAGATACGCAGTATTTT

v_call: TRBV25-1
d_call: NA
clone_size: many
j_call: TRBJ1-6
cdr3_aa: CASSAGTSITLHF
cdr3_nt: TGTGCCAGCAGTGCCGGGACCTCCATCACCCTCCACTTT

v_call: TRBV7-3
d_call: TRBD1
clone_size: few
j_call: TRBJ2-1
cdr3_aa: CASSYGPGTGVNEQFF
cdr3_nt: TGTGCCAGCAGCTATGGACCGGGGACAGGGGTCAATGAGCAGTTCTTC

v_call: TRBV3-1
d_call: NA
clone_size: NA
j_call: TRBJ2-1
cdr3_aa: CASSQAWAGAGNEQFF
cdr3_nt: TGTGCCAGCAGCCAAGCGTGGGCGGGGGCTGGGAATGAGCAGTTCTTC

v_call: TRBV6-9
d_call: NA
clone_size: NA
j_call: TRBJ1-4
cdr3_aa: CASRTSGIGKLFF
cdr3_nt: TGTGCCAGCAGAACCTCCGGCATTGGAAAACTGTTTTTT

v_call: TRBV7-3
d_call: NA
clone_size: many
j_call: TRBJ2-7
cdr3_aa: CASSPHPTSEHEQYF
cdr3_nt: TGTGCCAGCAGCCCCCATCCTACCTCGGAACACGAGCAGTACTTC

v_call: TRBV7-9
d_call: NA
clone_size: many
j_call: TRBJ1-1
cdr3_aa: CASSADIISEAFF
cdr3_nt: TGTGCCAGCAGCGCGGACATTATTTCTGAAGCTTTCTTT

v_call: TRBV9
d_call: NA
clone_size: few
j_call: TRBJ2-3
cdr3_aa: CASSAPRWGTDTQYF
cdr3_nt: TGTGCCAGCAGCGCTCCTCGGTGGGGCACAGATACGCAGTATTTT

v_call: TRBV7-7
d_call: TRBD1
clone_size: NA
j_call: TRBJ2-4
cdr3_aa: CAGLKGQGFGKNIQYF
cdr3_nt: TGTGCTGGTCTAAAAGGACAGGGGTTCGGCAAAAACATTCAGTACTTC

v_call: TRBV10-3
d_call: NA
clone_size: few
j_call: TRBJ1-2
cdr3_aa: CAIRMNWVNYGYTF
cdr3_nt: TGTGCCATCAGGATGAATTGGGTTAACTATGGCTACACCTTC

v_call: TRBV7-9
d_call: NA
clone_size: many
j_call: TRBJ2-3
cdr3_aa: CASSFATTDTQYF
cdr3_nt: TGTGCCAGCAGCTTCGCCACCACAGATACGCAGTATTTT

v_call: TRBV12-3/TRBV12-4
d_call: TRBD2
clone_size: NA
j_call: TRBJ2-7
cdr3_aa: CASSFGGGEQYF
cdr3_nt: TGTGCCAGCAGTTTTGGGGGGGGCGAGCAGTACTTC